This TCR beta chain was found in a study of cytomegalovirus exposure and HLA in healthy donors. At the level of the study: Genetic ancestry analysis placed over 75% of the approximately 390 donors that were genotyped in the Caucasian-associated cluster. Study observations and caveats: When analyzed later, a missense DCLRE1C variant was found to be linked to TCR beta V- and J-gene trimming. Looking again later, the authors saw that most CMV-associated TCR beta chains seemed HLA-restricted.

CDR3 length equals 14 residues. CDR1 and CDR2 from the germline V gene are MRHNA and SNTAGT. The V and J ends lost 3 bases and 2 bases, in that order; junction bases with no gene match: 1. Remarks on this clone: Its cognate antigen is unknown.

PCR primers comprised 60 Vbeta and 13 Jbeta primers. Clones were sequenced by immunoSEQ multiplex PCR, and TCRdb holds only the in-frame ones, with some missing. The sample holds around 70,000 clones, 70% to 85% seen once. The sequenced sample was PBMCs. V is TRBV6-4 and J is TRBJ2-7, with 10 bases matching TRBD2. This receptor was obtained from a girl aged 5-17 years in good health and CMV-seropositive. The CDR3 DNA reads as TGTGCCAGCAGTGAAGCGGGAGGGCCCTACGAGCAGTACTTC. Its translation: CASSEAGGPYEQYF.